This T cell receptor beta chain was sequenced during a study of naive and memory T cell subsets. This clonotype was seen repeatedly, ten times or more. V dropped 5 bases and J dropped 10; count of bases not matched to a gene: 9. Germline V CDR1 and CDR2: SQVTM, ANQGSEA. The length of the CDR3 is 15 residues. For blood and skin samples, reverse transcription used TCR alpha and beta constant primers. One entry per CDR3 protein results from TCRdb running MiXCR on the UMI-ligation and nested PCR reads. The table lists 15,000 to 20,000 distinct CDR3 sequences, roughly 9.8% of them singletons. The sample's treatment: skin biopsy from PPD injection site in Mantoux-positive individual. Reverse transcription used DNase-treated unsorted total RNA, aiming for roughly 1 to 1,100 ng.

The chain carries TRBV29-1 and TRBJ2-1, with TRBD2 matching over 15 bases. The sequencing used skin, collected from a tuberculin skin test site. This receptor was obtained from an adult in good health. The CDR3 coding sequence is TGCAGCGTTTTAGGACTAGCGGGGGGGCCGGGAGAGCAGTTCTTC. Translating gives CSVLGLAGGPGEQFF.